This TCR beta chain was recorded in a study of T cell responses to AZD1222 COVID-19 vaccine. For the study at large: Both about-4-week and about-12-week second-dose recipients were combined.

Regarding the study as a whole: Most donors were white British and more were female, and clonal diversity was possibly underestimated.

This clone was detected only once. Its antigen is as yet unknown. The V and J ends lost 0 bases and 4 bases respectively, with 8 bases between them. Per the germline V gene, CDR1 is SGHRS and CDR2 is YFSETQ. CDR3 length: 14 amino acids. Assay used: immunoSEQ multiplex PCR; TCRdb lists only in-frame clones, some missing. The repertoire holds more than 95,000 clones, with roughly 93% as singletons. Sequenced here: peripheral blood, sampled on day 0 of AZD1222 vaccination. The chain employs TRBV5-1 and TRBJ2-1; no clear D. The receptor was derived from an adult in good health. CDR3 nucleotide sequence: TGCGCCAGCAGCTTGGTTACAGAATACAATGAGCAGTTCTTC. Translation gives CASSLVTEYNEQFF.